The source of this TCR beta chain is a study of control samples from healthy donors and cancer patients. TCRdb keeps only in-frame clones here, not all; method: immunoSEQ multiplex PCR. The table includes around 180,000 clones, about 86% detected once. Germline CDR1 and CDR2: SGHAT and FQNNGV. The CDR3 loop spans 14 amino acids. The V end lost 4 bases, the J end lost 4 bases, and 13 bases lay between the germline ends. The receptor was isolated from a woman in her 30s in good health. Sequenced: blood. V gene TRBV11-2 combines with J gene TRBJ1-2; D remains ambiguous. The CDR3 reads CASSSPRGSYGYTF. CDR3 coding DNA: TGTGCCAGCAGCTCCCCGCGGGGTAGCTATGGCTACACCTTC. The whole variable domain, remainder taken from reference TRBV11-2 and TRBJ1-2, is EAGVAQSPRYKIIEKRQSVAFWCNPISGHATLYWYQQILGQGPKLLIQFQNNGVVDDSQLPKDRFSAERLKGVDSTLKIQPAKLEDSAVYLCASSSPRGSYGYTFGSGTRLTVV.